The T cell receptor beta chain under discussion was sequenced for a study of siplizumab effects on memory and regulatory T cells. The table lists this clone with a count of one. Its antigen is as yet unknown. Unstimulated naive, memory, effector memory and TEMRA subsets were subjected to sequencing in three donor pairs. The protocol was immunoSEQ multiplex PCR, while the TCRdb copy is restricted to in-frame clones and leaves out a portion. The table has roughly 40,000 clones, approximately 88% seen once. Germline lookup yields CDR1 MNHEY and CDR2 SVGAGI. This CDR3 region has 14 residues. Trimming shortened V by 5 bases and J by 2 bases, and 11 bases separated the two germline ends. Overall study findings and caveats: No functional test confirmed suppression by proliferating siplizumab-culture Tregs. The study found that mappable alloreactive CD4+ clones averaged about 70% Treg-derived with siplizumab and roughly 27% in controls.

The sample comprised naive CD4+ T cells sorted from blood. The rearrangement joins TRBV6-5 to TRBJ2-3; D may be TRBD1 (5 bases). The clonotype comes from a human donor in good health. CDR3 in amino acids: CASSLQGNTDTQYF. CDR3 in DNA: TGTGCCAGCAGTCTCCAGGGTAACACAGATACGCAGTATTTT.